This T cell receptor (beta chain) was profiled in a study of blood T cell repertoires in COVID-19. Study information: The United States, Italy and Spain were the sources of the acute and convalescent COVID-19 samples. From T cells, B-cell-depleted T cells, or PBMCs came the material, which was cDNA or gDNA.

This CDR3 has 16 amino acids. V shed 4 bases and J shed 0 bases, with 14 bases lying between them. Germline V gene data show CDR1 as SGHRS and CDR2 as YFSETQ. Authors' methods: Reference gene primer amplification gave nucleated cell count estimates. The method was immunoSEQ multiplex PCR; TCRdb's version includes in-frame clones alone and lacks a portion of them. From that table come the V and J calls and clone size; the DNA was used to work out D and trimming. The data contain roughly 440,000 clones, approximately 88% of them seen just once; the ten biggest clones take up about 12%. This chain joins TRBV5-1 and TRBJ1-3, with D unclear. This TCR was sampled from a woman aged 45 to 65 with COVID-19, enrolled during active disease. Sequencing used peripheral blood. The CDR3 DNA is TGCGCCAGCAGCGAGGATACCGTCTCCTCTGGAAACACCATATATTTT. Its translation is CASSEDTVSSGNTIYF.